These 18 T cell receptor beta chains share one sample of origin, sequenced in a study of blood T cell repertoires in COVID-19. Data came from immunoSEQ multiplex PCR; TCRdb stores just in-frame clones and leaves some out. Among roughly 120,000 clones listed, around 85% were seen once. Source material: peripheral blood. The receptors come from a man between 70 and 80 years old who had recovered from COVID-19.

This chain links TRBV9 with TRBJ2-7; D may be TRBD1 (6 bases). Trimming stripped 4 bases from V and 3 bases from J, with 11 bases between. CDR1 and CDR2 from the germline V gene are SGDLS and YYNGEE. The CDR3 has 13 residues. The CDR3 region has the DNA TGTGCCAGCAGCCTCAGGGGCGACTACGAGCAGTACTTC. Translating gives CASSLRGDYEQYF.

The chain recombines TRBV19 with TRBJ1-2; unclear D gene. Looked up from germline, CDR1 is LNHDA and CDR2 is SQIVND (reference sequence). The CDR3 contains 12 residues. The ends were cut back, 3 bases at V and 4 bases at J, with 6 bases in the middle. DNA for the CDR3: TGTGCCAGTAGTATCTACAGCTATGGCTACACCTTC. This translates into CASSIYSYGYTF.

This chain uses TRBV7-3 with TRBJ1-6; D remains unclear. Deletions cut 0 bases from V and 6 bases from J, with 6 bases between. This CDR3 contains 14 residues. Germline loops: CDR1 SGHTA, CDR2 FQGTGA. Here the CDR3 reads CASSLTGVNSPLHF. The CDR3 DNA sequence: TGTGCCAGCAGCTTAACCGGGGTTAATTCACCCCTCCACTTT.

Only one count was recorded for this clone. This chain links TRBV7-9 with TRBJ1-4; 7 bases map to TRBD1. This CDR3 has 14 residues. CDR1 SEHNR and CDR2 FQNEAQ come from the germline V gene (reference sequence). With 5 bases clipped from V and 8 bases from J, the junction kept 8 bases outside the gene matches. CDR3 protein: CASSTTGFREKLFF. CDR3 DNA sequence: TGTGCCAGCAGCACGACAGGGTTCAGGGAAAAACTGTTTTTT.

This clone was recorded only once. Germline is not matched at one junction end, which may reflect a read error. The V call is TRBV9, the J call TRBJ2-7; 8 bases are a match to TRBD2. In germline, CDR1 is SGDLS, CDR2 YYNGEE. The CDR3 runs 14 residues. The CDR3 DNA is TGTGCCAGCAGCCCCAGCGGGGGCTCCAACGAGCAGTACTTC. This gives the protein CASSPSGGSNEQYF. Using reference TRBV9 and TRBJ2-7 for the parts outside the CDR3, the full variable domain is DSGVTQTPKHLITATGQRVTLRCSPRSGDLSVYWYQQSLDQGLQFLIQYYNGEERAKGNILERFSAQQFPDLHSELNLSSLELGDSALYFCASSPSGGSNEQYFGPGTRLTVT.

This chain links TRBV5-4 with TRBJ2-1; TRBD2 matches 11 bases. Germline assignment: CDR1 SGHNT and CDR2 YYREEE (reference sequence). With V trimmed by 0 bases and J by 6 bases, 11 bases remained unmatched. This CDR3 is built from 18 residues. The CDR3 bases are TGTGCCAGCAGCTTGGAATTGAATCTAGCGGGGGGCTCCAATGAGCAGTTCTTC. It encodes CASSLELNLAGGSNEQFF.

This sequence joins TRBV29-1 and TRBJ2-3; 7 bases match TRBD2. Germline loops: CDR1 SQVTM, CDR2 ANQGSEA. The V segment lost 3 bases and the J segment 2 bases; nucleotides outside the gene matches: 5. This CDR3 comprises 14 residues. Here the CDR3 reads CSVEGSGTTDTQYF. The CDR3 nucleotides read TGCAGCGTTGAGGGGAGCGGGACCACAGATACGCAGTATTTT.

The rearrangement links TRBV19 to TRBJ1-2; the D gene is possibly TRBD1 (6 bases). Germline V CDR1 and CDR2: LNHDA, SQIVND (reference sequence). The ends were cut back, 7 bases at V and 3 bases at J, with 24 bases in the middle. The CDR3 has 17 amino acids. The CDR3 DNA follows: TGTGCCAGTACCTATGCGGACAGACAGCGGAGAGACTATGGCTACACCTTC. It encodes CASTYADRQRRDYGYTF. Complete variable domain (other parts from reference TRBV19 and TRBJ1-2): DGGITQSPKYLFRKEGQNVTLSCEQNLNHDAMYWYRQDPGQGLRLIYYSQIVNDFQKGDIAEGYSVSREKKESFPLTVTSAQKNPTAFYLCASTYADRQRRDYGYTFGSGTRLTVV.

This chain links TRBV13 with TRBJ1-1; D is perhaps TRBD1 (5 bases). With 7 bases removed from V and 8 bases from J, the gap between germline ends came to 26 bases. CDR1 is PRHDT, CDR2 FYEKMQ, per germline (reference sequence). The CDR3 is 16 residues long. The CDR3 DNA sequence: TGTGCCAGCAATTCCAAGGGCGGGACGGCGAGAGGAGAAGCTTTCTTT. This sequence encodes CASNSKGGTARGEAFF.

The chain carries TRBV28 and TRBJ2-7; 10 bases map to TRBD1. J lost 7 bases, V lost 5 bases, and 11 bases had no gene match. CDR1 and CDR2 from the germline V gene are MDHEN and SYDVKM. CDR3 size: 15 residues. The CDR3 reads CASSALGTGVEEQYF. The CDR3 nucleotides read TGTGCCAGCAGTGCCTTGGGGACAGGGGTGGAAGAGCAGTACTTC.

The rearrangement joins TRBV7-6 to TRBJ2-2, with 9 bases fitting TRBD2. Trimming removed 7 bases from V and 5 bases from J; junction bases left unmatched: 11. Germline V gene sequence: CDR1 SGHVS, CDR2 FNYEAQ. This CDR3 contains 16 residues. The CDR3 bases are TGTGCCAGCACCCGACGAGCGGGGGGAACAACCGGGGAGCTGTTTTTT. Translating it yields CASTRRAGGTTGELFF.

The chain recombines TRBV5-1 with TRBJ2-7; 9 bases map to TRBD1. V shed 3 bases, J shed 6 bases, and the junction held 7 bases outside the gene matches. There are 14 residues in the CDR3. Germline CDR1 and CDR2: SGHRS and YFSETQ. For the CDR3, the DNA is TGCGCCAGCAGCTCGGGACAGGGTCCCTCCGAGCAGTACTTC. Its translation: CASSSGQGPSEQYF. Using reference TRBV5-1 and TRBJ2-7 for the parts outside the CDR3, the full variable domain is KAGVTQTPRYLIKTRGQQVTLSCSPISGHRSVSWYQQTPGQGLQFLFEYFSETQRNKGNFPGRFSGRQFSNSRSEMNVSTLELGDSALYLCASSSGQGPSEQYFGPGTRLTVT.

This chain joins TRBV4-1 and TRBJ1-1; TRBD1 might be the D (5 bases). V was clipped by 3 bases and J by 2 bases, with 16 bases between them. This CDR3 has 16 amino acids. From germline, CDR1 is MGHRA and CDR2 YSYEKL. In nucleotides, the CDR3 is TGCGCCAGCAGCCAGACCCCCGGGGGGATAAACACTGAAGCTTTCTTT. Translating it yields CASSQTPGGINTEAFF.

The chain combines TRBV7-3 with TRBJ2-1; 13 positions agree with TRBD2. The germline gives CDR1 SGHTA, CDR2 FQGTGA. The CDR3 has 16 amino acids. With V trimmed by 2 bases and J by 10 bases, 8 bases remained unmatched. CDR3 coding DNA: TGTGCCAGCAGCTTAGGGACTAGCGGGACCCTTAGGGAGCAGTTCTTC. It specifies CASSLGTSGTLREQFF.

J is TRBJ2-6 and V is TRBV9; weak D call: TRBD1 (6 bases). This CDR3 has 17 residues. Germline V lookup: CDR1 SGDLS, CDR2 YYNGEE. V shed 2 bases and J shed 3 bases, with 15 bases lying between them. CDR3 in amino acids: CASSVDRRLSGANVLTF. Here the CDR3 DNA reads TGTGCCAGCAGCGTCGACAGGCGGTTAAGTGGGGCCAACGTCCTGACTTTC. Supplemented by reference TRBV9 and TRBJ2-6, the full variable domain reads DSGVTQTPKHLITATGQRVTLRCSPRSGDLSVYWYQQSLDQGLQFLIQYYNGEERAKGNILERFSAQQFPDLHSELNLSSLELGDSALYFCASSVDRRLSGANVLTFGAGSRLTVL.

The chain employs TRBV19 and TRBJ2-3; D is perhaps TRBD2 (5 bases). Per germline, CDR1 LNHDA and CDR2 SQIVND (reference sequence). There are 12 residues in the CDR3. Trimming stripped 0 bases from V and 9 bases from J, with 7 bases between. The CDR3 region has the DNA TGTGCCAGTAGTATAGAGGGAGCCACGCAGTATTTT. As protein: CASSIEGATQYF.

The CDR3 is CASSDLALSYEQYF. In DNA, the CDR3 is TGCGCCAGCAGTGACCTAGCGCTATCCTACGAGCAGTACTTC. The genes are TRBV10-2 and TRBJ2-7; D is perhaps TRBD2 (6 bases). The V end was cut by 3 bases, the J end by 1 base, with 10 bases between. The CDR3 loop spans 14 amino acids. Per the germline V gene, CDR1 is WSHSY and CDR2 is SAAADI.

J is TRBJ2-7 and V is TRBV7-2; D is uncertain. The ends were cut back, 2 bases at V and 0 bases at J, with 11 bases in the middle. CDR3 length: 15 residues. CDR1 is SGHTA, CDR2 FQGNSA, per germline. As DNA, the CDR3 is TGTGCCAGCAGCTTAATGGCTTCAGTCTCCTACGAGCAGTACTTC. This translates into CASSLMASVSYEQYF.